These T cell receptor beta chains were read from a single sample in a study of T cells in Graves' hyperthyroidism and ophthalmopathy. TCRdb independently ran MiXCR on the multiplex PCR reads; one entry per CDR3 protein. Seen here are more than 150,000 distinct CDR3 sequences, over 15% observed once, and the top ten hold 25% to 30%. The sequenced sample consisted of blood. These receptors were collected from a woman in her forties or fifties with Graves' hyperthyroidism. CDR3s include the opening cysteine and the closing phenylalanine or tryptophan. The order of the fields is clone size, J gene, V gene, D gene, CDR3 protein, CDR3 DNA. A D gene is named only where the DNA matches it firmly. A clone size is listed for some rows: how often the clone was seen (once, few, many), or a class if it is expanded.

many	TRBJ2-1	TRBV6-2/TRBV6-3	NA	CASSYGGGGAWNEQFF	TGTGCCAGCAGTTACGGGGGTGGGGGGGCTTGGAATGAGCAGTTCTTC
many	TRBJ2-5	TRBV6-1	NA	CASGAVHRISSDF	TGTGCCAGCGGGGCCGTGCACAGAATCTCCTCGGACTTC
NA	TRBJ1-1	TRBV4-1	NA	CASSSQTENTEAFF	TGCGCCAGCAGCTCCCAGACCGAGAACACTGAAGCTTTCTTT
many	TRBJ2-2	TRBV7-3	TRBD2	CASSPGLAATGELFF	TGTGCCAGCAGCCCCGGACTAGCGGCCACCGGGGAGCTGTTTTTT
many	TRBJ2-7	TRBV6-1	NA	CASSEFTGSSYEQYF	TGTGCCAGCAGTGAATTCACAGGGAGCTCCTACGAGCAGTACTTC
many	TRBJ2-3	TRBV7-3	NA	CASSEQRTDTQYF	TGTGCCAGCAGCGAACAACGCACAGATACGCAGTATTTT
many	TRBJ2-7	TRBV28	NA	CASSPRGSYEQYF	TGTGCCAGCAGTCCCCGTGGAAGCTACGAGCAGTACTTC
NA	TRBJ2-3	TRBV7-3	NA	CASSPNLRGDTQYF	TGTGCCAGCAGCCCCAATTTGAGGGGGGATACGCAGTATTTT
few	TRBJ1-3	TRBV6-9	NA	CASSYPGTGQVDTIYF	TGTGCCAGCAGTTACCCCGGGACCGGGCAGGTAGACACCATATATTTT
many	TRBJ1-1	TRBV6-1	NA	CATSENRERVAFF	TGTGCCACCTCGGAGAACAGGGAACGGGTAGCTTTCTTT
many	TRBJ1-5	TRBV12-3/TRBV12-4	NA	CASSLAPRGNQPQHF	TGTGCCAGCAGTTTAGCCCCCAGGGGCAATCAGCCCCAGCATTTT
many	TRBJ1-1	TRBV6-6	TRBD1	CASSYSRTGLNTEAFF	TGTGCCAGCAGTTACTCTAGGACAGGTCTGAACACTGAAGCTTTCTTT
many	TRBJ1-2	TRBV5-1	TRBD1	CASSWGTGSGYTF	TGCGCCAGCAGCTGGGGGACAGGGAGTGGCTACACCTTC
NA	TRBJ1-2	TRBV5-6	NA	CASSLPWDSNSYGYTF	TGTGCCAGCAGCTTGCCGTGGGACTCAAATTCCTATGGCTACACCTTC
many	TRBJ1-1	TRBV19	NA	CASSIGWSTEAFF	TGTGCCAGTAGTATAGGGTGGAGCACTGAAGCTTTCTTT
many	TRBJ1-2	TRBV5-1	NA	CASSLESYGYTF	TGCGCCAGCAGCTTGGAGAGCTATGGCTACACCTTC
NA	TRBJ1-2	TRBV3-1	NA	CASSQDLKGAGHTF	TGTGCCAGCAGCCAAGATCTCAAGGGTGCAGGTCACACCTTC
many	TRBJ1-1	TRBV27	NA	CASSPLGGITEAFF	TGTGCCAGCAGTCCCTTAGGGGGGATCACTGAAGCTTTCTTT
NA	TRBJ2-7	TRBV7-9	NA	CASSLIGNYEQYF	TGTGCCAGCAGCTTAATAGGCAATTACGAGCAGTACTTC
many	TRBJ2-3	TRBV6-1	NA	CASSEARSLTDTQYF	TGTGCCAGCAGTGAAGCGAGGAGTCTCACAGATACGCAGTATTTT
many	TRBJ1-2	TRBV5-1	NA	CASSLDGTRGYTF	TGCGCCAGCAGCTTGGACGGGACGCGAGGCTACACCTTC